These 8 T cell receptor beta chains were sequenced from one sample in a study of blood T cell repertoires in COVID-19. The repertoire was sequenced with immunoSEQ multiplex PCR; TCRdb's copy has only in-frame clones and lacks some. The repertoire consists of more than 85,000 clones, with 84% occurring once and the leading ten covering about 24%. Specimen: peripheral blood. The receptors were gathered from a human donor in a cohort sampled during active COVID-19.

This clone was counted between two and nine times. This rearrangement joins TRBV14 to TRBJ2-2; tentative D call: TRBD2 (5 bases). CDR1 and CDR2 from the germline V gene are SGHDN and FVKESK. Trimming stripped 0 bases from V and 2 bases from J, with 10 bases between. There are 16 residues in the CDR3. In DNA, the CDR3 is TGTGCCAGCAGCCAAGATGTAGCGAGAAACACCGGGGAGCTGTTTTTT. Translating gives CASSQDVARNTGELFF.

J is TRBJ2-7 and V is TRBV2; the match to TRBD1 covers 9 bases. Per the germline V gene, CDR1 is SNHLY and CDR2 is FYNNEI. The length of the CDR3 is 13 residues. Trimming took 7 bases from V and 7 from J; bases not matched to a gene: 8. The CDR3 nucleotides read TGTGCCAGCAACCGGGACAGGGTAGAGGAGCAGTACTTC. Its protein is CASNRDRVEEQYF. Based on the CDR3 plus reference TRBV2 and TRBJ2-7, the full variable domain is EPEVTQTPSHQVTQMGQEVILRCVPISNHLYFYWYRQILGQKVEFLVSFYNNEISEKSEIFDDQFSVERPDGSNFTLKIRSTKLEDSAMYFCASNRDRVEEQYFGPGTRLTVT.

This clone was observed a few times. The rearrangement joins TRBV19 to TRBJ2-7; 11 nucleotides agree with TRBD1. The CDR3 extends over 16 amino acids. The germline V gene has CDR1 LNHDA and CDR2 SQIVND (reference sequence). V lost 2 bases, J lost 1 base, and 4 bases stayed unmatched. The CDR3 region is CASSIFGTGGSYEQYF. CDR3 nucleotide sequence: TGTGCCAGTAGTATATTCGGGACAGGGGGTTCCTACGAGCAGTACTTC.

The J gene is TRBJ1-6, the V gene TRBV3-1 (or the pseudogene TRBV3-2); unclear D gene. The germline CDR1 and CDR2 sequences are LGHDT and YNNKEL (reference sequence). This CDR3 is built from 16 residues. Trimming shortened V by 4 bases and J by 4 bases, and 14 bases separated the two germline ends. The CDR3 here is CASSPLLNSYNSPLHF. The CDR3 DNA reads as TGTGCCAGCAGCCCGCTTCTAAACAGTTATAATTCACCCCTCCACTTT.

This clone has just a few counts. The V and J genes are TRBV18 and TRBJ2-3, with D hard to call. This CDR3 has 13 residues. Germline loops: CDR1 KGHSH, CDR2 LQKENI. V was clipped by 3 bases and J by 5 bases, with 9 bases between them. The CDR3 coding sequence is TGTGCCAGCTCACCTACTAACGGAGATACGCAGTATTTT. Its translation is CASSPTNGDTQYF.

The J gene is TRBJ2-1, the V gene TRBV5-8, with 8 nucleotides matching TRBD2. The germline CDR1 and CDR2 sequences are SGHTS and YDEGEE. The CDR3 extends over 15 amino acids. V lost 0 bases, J lost 2 bases, and 1 base stayed unmatched. The CDR3 nucleotides read TGTGCCAGCAGCTTGGCGGGACTAGCCTACAATGAGCAGTTCTTC. Residues: CASSLAGLAYNEQFF. The full variable domain, with the rest looked up from reference TRBV5-8 and TRBJ2-1, is EAGVTQSPTHLIKTRGQQATLRCSPISGHTSVYWYQQALGLGLQFLLWYDEGEERNRGNFPPRFSGRQFPNYSSELNVNALELEDSALYLCASSLAGLAYNEQFFGPGTRLTVL.

The genes are TRBV4-1 and TRBJ1-3; maybe TRBD1 (5 bases). The CDR3 consists of 18 residues. Germline loops: CDR1 MGHRA, CDR2 YSYEKL. The V end lost 0 bases, the J end lost 0 bases, and 15 bases lay between the germline ends. CDR3 coding DNA: TGCGCCAGCAGCCAAGATCGGGGGGGAACTACCTCTGGAAACACCATATATTTT. Its protein product is CASSQDRGGTTSGNTIYF.

This clone was seen a single time. The chain carries TRBV5-6 and TRBJ1-5; 8 bases fit TRBD1. Germline V lookup: CDR1 SGHDT, CDR2 YYEEEE. The V and J ends lost 4 bases and 6 bases, in that order; junction bases with no gene match: 6. CDR3 length equals 14 residues. In nucleotides, the CDR3 is TGTGCCAGCAGCCCGGACAGGGTCGGTCAGCCCCAGCATTTT. Translated: CASSPDRVGQPQHF.